The TCR beta chain under discussion was sequenced for a study of blood T cells in healthy people across ages. The study's findings and limits: Significant beta diversity loss was already apparent by age approximately 38, declining roughly linearly. The study found more naive CD4+ cells and higher diversity in long-lived than aged donors.

This clonotype was counted a few times. Its antigen is unknown. With a J-beta primer mix and a sample-barcoded 5' primer, a second PCR ran about 7 to 12 cycles. The template-switch adaptor was a 5' adaptor with 12 random nucleotides. It tagged each cDNA molecule. TCRdb fed the 5' RACE reads into MiXCR, producing one record per CDR3 protein. In the table there are fewer than 900,000 distinct CDR3 sequences, roughly 47% of which are singletons. V lost 3 bases and J 0 bases, leaving 12 bases between the germline ends. Germline CDR1 MDHEN, CDR2 SYDVKM. There are 16 residues in the CDR3. The rearrangement uses TRBV28 and TRBJ2-1, with TRBD1 as a possible D gene (6 bases). The clonotype was recovered from a woman aged 55-75 years in good health. Sequenced input: blood. The CDR3 loop reads CASSLLGQSSYNEQFF. The CDR3, as DNA: TGTGCCAGCAGTTTGTTGGGACAAAGCTCCTACAATGAGCAGTTCTTC.